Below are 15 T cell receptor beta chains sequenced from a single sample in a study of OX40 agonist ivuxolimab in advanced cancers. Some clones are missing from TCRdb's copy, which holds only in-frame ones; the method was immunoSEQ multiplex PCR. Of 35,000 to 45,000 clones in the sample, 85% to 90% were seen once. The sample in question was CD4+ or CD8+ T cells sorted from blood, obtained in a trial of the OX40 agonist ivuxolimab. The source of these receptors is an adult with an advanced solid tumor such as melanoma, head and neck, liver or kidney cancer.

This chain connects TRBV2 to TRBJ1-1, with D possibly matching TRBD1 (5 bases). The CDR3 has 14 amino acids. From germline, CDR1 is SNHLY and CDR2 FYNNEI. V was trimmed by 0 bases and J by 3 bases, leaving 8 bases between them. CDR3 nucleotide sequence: TGTGCCAGCAGTGAAGCAGGGACGGACACTGAAGCTTTCTTT. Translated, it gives CASSEAGTDTEAFF.

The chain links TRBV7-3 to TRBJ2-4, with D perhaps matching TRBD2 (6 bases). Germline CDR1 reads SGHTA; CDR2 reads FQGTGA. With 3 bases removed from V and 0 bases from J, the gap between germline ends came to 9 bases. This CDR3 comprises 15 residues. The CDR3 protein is CASSFFGGAKNIQYF. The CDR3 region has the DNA TGTGCCAGCAGCTTTTTCGGGGGAGCCAAAAACATTCAGTACTTC.

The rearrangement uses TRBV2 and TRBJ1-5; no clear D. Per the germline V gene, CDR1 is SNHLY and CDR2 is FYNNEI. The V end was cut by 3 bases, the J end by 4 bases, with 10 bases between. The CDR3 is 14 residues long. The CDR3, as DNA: TGTGCCAGCAGTGAGAGTGGATTTAATCAGCCCCAGCATTTT. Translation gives CASSESGFNQPQHF.

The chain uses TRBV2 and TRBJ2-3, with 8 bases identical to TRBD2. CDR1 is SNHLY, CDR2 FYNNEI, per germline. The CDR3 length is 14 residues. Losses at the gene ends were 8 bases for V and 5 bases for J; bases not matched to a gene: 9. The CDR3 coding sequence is TGTGCCAGCGGGGGACTAGTCCTAGGAGATACGCAGTATTTT. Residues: CASGGLVLGDTQYF. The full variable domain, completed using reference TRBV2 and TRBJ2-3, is EPEVTQTPSHQVTQMGQEVILRCVPISNHLYFYWYRQILGQKVEFLVSFYNNEISEKSEIFDDQFSVERPDGSNFTLKIRSTKLEDSAMYFCASGGLVLGDTQYFGPGTRLTVL.

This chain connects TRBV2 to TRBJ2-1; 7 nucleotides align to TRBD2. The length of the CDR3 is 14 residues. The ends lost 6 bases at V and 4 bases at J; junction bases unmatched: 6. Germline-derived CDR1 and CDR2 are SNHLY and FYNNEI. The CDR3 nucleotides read TGTGCCAGCAGGTTGGCGGGAGTTTACAATGAGCAGTTCTTC. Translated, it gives CASRLAGVYNEQFF.

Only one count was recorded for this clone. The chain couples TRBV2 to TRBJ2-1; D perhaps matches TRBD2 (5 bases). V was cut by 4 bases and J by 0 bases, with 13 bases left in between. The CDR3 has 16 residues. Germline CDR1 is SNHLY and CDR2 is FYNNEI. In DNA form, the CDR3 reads TGTGCCAGCAGTGGGACTTACCAGAGCTCCTACAATGAGCAGTTCTTC. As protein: CASSGTYQSSYNEQFF.

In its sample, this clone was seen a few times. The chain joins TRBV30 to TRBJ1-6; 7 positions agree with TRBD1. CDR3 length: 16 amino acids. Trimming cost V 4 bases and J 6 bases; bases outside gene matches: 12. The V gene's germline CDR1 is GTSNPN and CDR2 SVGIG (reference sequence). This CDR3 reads CAWTYSGTASNSPLHF. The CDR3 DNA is TGTGCCTGGACCTACTCGGGGACAGCGTCTAATTCACCCCTCCACTTT.

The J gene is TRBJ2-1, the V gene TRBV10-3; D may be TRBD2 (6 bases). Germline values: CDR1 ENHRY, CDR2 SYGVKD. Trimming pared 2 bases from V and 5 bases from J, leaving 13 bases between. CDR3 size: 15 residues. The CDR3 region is CAISEGSGQNNEQFF. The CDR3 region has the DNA TGTGCCATCAGTGAGGGGAGCGGGCAAAACAATGAGCAGTTCTTC.

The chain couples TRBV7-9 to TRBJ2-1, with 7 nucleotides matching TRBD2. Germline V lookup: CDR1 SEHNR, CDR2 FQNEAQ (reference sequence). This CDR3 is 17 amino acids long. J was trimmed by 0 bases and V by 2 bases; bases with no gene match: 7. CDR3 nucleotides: TGTGCCAGCAGCTTAAATAGCGCTAGCGGCTCCTACAATGAGCAGTTCTTC. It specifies CASSLNSASGSYNEQFF.

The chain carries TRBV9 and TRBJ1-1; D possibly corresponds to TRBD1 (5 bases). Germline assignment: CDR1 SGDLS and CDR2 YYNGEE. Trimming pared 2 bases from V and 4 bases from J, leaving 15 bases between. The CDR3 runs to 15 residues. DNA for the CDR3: TGTGCCAGCAGCGTTTACGGCAGGGAAGGCACTGAAGCTTTCTTT. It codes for CASSVYGREGTEAFF. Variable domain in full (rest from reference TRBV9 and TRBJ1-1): DSGVTQTPKHLITATGQRVTLRCSPRSGDLSVYWYQQSLDQGLQFLIQYYNGEERAKGNILERFSAQQFPDLHSELNLSSLELGDSALYFCASSVYGREGTEAFFGQGTRLTVV.

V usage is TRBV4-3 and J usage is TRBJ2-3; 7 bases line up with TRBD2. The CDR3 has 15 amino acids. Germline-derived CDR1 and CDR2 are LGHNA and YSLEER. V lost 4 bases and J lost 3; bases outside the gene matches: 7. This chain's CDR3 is CASSLRGGETDTQYF. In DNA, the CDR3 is TGCGCCAGCAGCCTAAGGGGAGGGGAGACAGATACGCAGTATTTT.

CDR3 DNA sequence: TGTGCCAGCAGCCCCTGGACTAGCGTTAACAATGAGCAGTTCTTC. Protein: CASSPWTSVNNEQFF. The rearrangement uses TRBV5-4 and TRBJ2-1; 9 bases match TRBD2. Germline V gene sequence: CDR1 SGHNT, CDR2 YYREEE (reference sequence). There are 15 residues in the CDR3. The V and J ends lost 4 bases and 5 bases, in that order; junction bases with no gene match: 7. The variable domain in full, completed from reference TRBV5-4 and TRBJ2-1, reads ETGVTQSPTHLIKTRGQQVTLRCSSQSGHNTVSWYQQALGQGPQFIFQYYREEENGRGNFPPRFSGLQFPNYSSELNVNALELDDSALYLCASSPWTSVNNEQFFGPGTRLTVL.

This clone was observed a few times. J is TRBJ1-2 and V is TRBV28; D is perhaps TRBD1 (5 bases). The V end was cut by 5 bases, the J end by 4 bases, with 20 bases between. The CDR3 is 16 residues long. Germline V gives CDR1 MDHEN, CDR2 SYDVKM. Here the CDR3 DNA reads TGTGCCAGCAGTGCCGTGCGGGGGGAGGGAGGCTATGGCTACACCTTC. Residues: CASSAVRGEGGYGYTF.

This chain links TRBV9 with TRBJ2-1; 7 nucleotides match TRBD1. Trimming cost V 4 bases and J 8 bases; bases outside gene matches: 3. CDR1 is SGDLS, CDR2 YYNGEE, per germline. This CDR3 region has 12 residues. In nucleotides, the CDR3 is TGTGCCAGCAGCCCCCAGGGGGATGAGCAGTTCTTC. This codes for CASSPQGDEQFF.

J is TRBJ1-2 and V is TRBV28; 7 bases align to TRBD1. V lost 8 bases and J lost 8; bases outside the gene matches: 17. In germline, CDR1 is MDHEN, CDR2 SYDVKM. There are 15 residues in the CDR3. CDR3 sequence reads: CASQSRQGGLSGYTF. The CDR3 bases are TGTGCCAGCCAATCTCGTCAGGGGGGCCTAAGCGGCTACACCTTC.